These T cell receptor beta chains were read from a single sample in a study of cytomegalovirus exposure and HLA in healthy donors. Sequencing was performed with immunoSEQ multiplex PCR; in TCRdb, only in-frame clones are kept and a portion is missing. The sample has some 130,000 clones; 79% are singletons. The sample was PBMCs. The receptor source for this set is a man younger than 30 in good health and CMV-seronegative. Both conserved end residues are part of each CDR3. Each record gives: J gene, V gene, D gene, CDR3 length, clone size, CDR3 protein, CDR3 DNA. The D gene is left open where the match is weak. For some rows the clone size is stated as once, few or many, or as a class when expanded; others skip it.

j_gene: TRBJ1-2; v_gene: TRBV29-1; d_gene: TRBD1; len: 14; abundance: -; CDR3aa: CSGDSPGQGNGYTF; CDR3nt: TGCAGCGGTGATTCACCGGGACAGGGGAATGGCTACACCTTC
j_gene: TRBJ2-7; v_gene: TRBV6-5; d_gene: TRBD1; len: 15; abundance: -; CDR3aa: CASSQPGTGSYEQYF; CDR3nt: TGTGCCAGCAGTCAACCCGGGACAGGTTCCTACGAGCAGTACTTC
j_gene: TRBJ2-1; v_gene: TRBV12-5; d_gene: -; len: 17; abundance: -; CDR3aa: CASGLVTPPEAVNEQFF; CDR3nt: TGTGCTAGTGGTTTGGTCACCCCCCCGGAGGCAGTCAATGAGCAGTTCTTC
j_gene: TRBJ2-3; v_gene: TRBV19; d_gene: -; len: 16; abundance: -; CDR3aa: CASSIPGGASTDTQYF; CDR3nt: TGTGCCAGTAGTATCCCTGGCGGCGCTAGCACAGATACGCAGTATTTT
j_gene: TRBJ2-5; v_gene: TRBV7-2; d_gene: -; len: 14; abundance: -; CDR3aa: CASSFSGTQETQYF; CDR3nt: TGTGCCAGCAGCTTCAGCGGAACTCAAGAGACCCAGTACTTC
j_gene: TRBJ2-7; v_gene: TRBV9; d_gene: TRBD1; len: 13; abundance: -; CDR3aa: CASSAGTDYEQYF; CDR3nt: TGTGCCAGCAGCGCCGGGACAGACTACGAGCAGTACTTC
j_gene: TRBJ2-1; v_gene: TRBV5-1; d_gene: TRBD2; len: 16; abundance: -; CDR3aa: CASSLIAGGRVNEQFF; CDR3nt: TGCGCCAGCAGCTTAATAGCGGGAGGGAGGGTTAATGAGCAGTTCTTC
j_gene: TRBJ2-5; v_gene: TRBV5-4; d_gene: TRBD2; len: 16; abundance: -; CDR3aa: CASTSGLAGRQETQYF; CDR3nt: TGTGCCAGCACCTCGGGACTAGCGGGAAGACAAGAGACCCAGTACTTC
j_gene: TRBJ1-1; v_gene: TRBV6-1; d_gene: -; len: 14; abundance: -; CDR3aa: CASSGGRVFTEAFF; CDR3nt: TGTGCCAGCAGTGGGGGCAGGGTATTCACTGAAGCTTTCTTT
j_gene: TRBJ2-3; v_gene: TRBV5-8; d_gene: -; len: 15; abundance: -; CDR3aa: CASSLATEGTDTQYF; CDR3nt: TGTGCCAGCAGCTTGGCCACAGAGGGAACAGATACGCAGTATTTT
j_gene: TRBJ1-1; v_gene: TRBV30; d_gene: TRBD1; len: 16; abundance: -; CDR3aa: CAHLSQAGQTNTEAFF; CDR3nt: TGTGCCCACCTCTCCCAGGCGGGACAGACGAACACTGAAGCTTTCTTT
j_gene: TRBJ2-5; v_gene: TRBV11-2; d_gene: -; len: 15; abundance: -; CDR3aa: CASSFLTGIGETQYF; CDR3nt: TGTGCCAGCAGCTTCTTAACAGGGATCGGGGAGACCCAGTACTTC
j_gene: TRBJ2-3; v_gene: TRBV9; d_gene: TRBD1; len: 15; abundance: once; CDR3aa: CASSTQGASTDTQYF; CDR3nt: TGTGCCAGCAGCACACAGGGGGCTAGCACAGATACGCAGTATTTT
j_gene: TRBJ2-3; v_gene: TRBV21-1; d_gene: -; len: 17; abundance: -; CDR3aa: CASSTATTGGAPDTQYF; CDR3nt: TGTGCCAGCAGCACCGCCACCACTGGGGGCGCCCCAGATACGCAGTATTTT
j_gene: TRBJ1-5; v_gene: TRBV29-1; d_gene: -; len: 13; abundance: -; CDR3aa: CSVRTESNQPQHF; CDR3nt: TGCAGCGTTCGGACTGAAAGCAATCAGCCCCAGCATTTT
j_gene: TRBJ1-1; v_gene: TRBV7-9; d_gene: -; len: 15; abundance: few; CDR3aa: CASSLVGHSNTEAFF; CDR3nt: TGTGCCAGCAGCTTAGTGGGACACTCGAACACTGAAGCTTTCTTT